This TCR beta chain was sequenced for a study of T cells in localized non-small cell lung cancer. The study, taken as a whole, reports: Adjacent lung held a median around 56 of the top 100 tumor clones. Elevated circulating T cell density in blood was associated with longer overall survival. Sequence data derive from only one tumor region, so heterogeneity remains possible. Uninvolved adjacent lung had more T cell clonality than any other tissue, topping tumor.

Sequencing used immunoSEQ multiplex PCR; TCRdb keeps in-frame clones, though not all of them. The sample records 4,500 to 5,000 clones, 25% to 35% being singletons. This clone was observed a few times. Its antigen is as yet unknown. The CDR3 runs 15 residues. With V trimmed by 3 bases and J by 11 bases, 12 bases remained unmatched. CDR1 SGHVS and CDR2 FNYEAQ come from the germline V gene. The sequence was obtained from a man between 40 and 70 years old with stage III squamous cell lung carcinoma. Source: lung tumor tissue, taken before any cancer treatment. The V gene is TRBV7-6, the J gene TRBJ1-1; 10 positions match TRBD1. This chain's CDR3 is CASSLGEGQGLWAFF. The CDR3 nucleotides are TGTGCCAGCAGCTTGGGGGAGGGACAGGGGTTATGGGCTTTCTTT.